The 3 T cell receptor beta chains below come from one sample, sequenced in a study of blood T cell repertoires in COVID-19. Method: immunoSEQ multiplex PCR; TCRdb's copy keeps in-frame clones and lacks some. The table records 450,000 to 500,000 clones, around 87% of them present only once. Sequences were obtained from PBMCs or T cells enriched from blood (not recorded which). These receptors were taken from a young woman who had recovered from COVID-19.

V is TRBV3-1 (or the pseudogene TRBV3-2) and J is TRBJ2-1; D unclear. Germline assignment: CDR1 LGHDT and CDR2 YNNKEL (reference sequence). This CDR3 is 14 amino acids long. Trimming stripped 2 bases from V and 7 bases from J, with 12 bases between. The CDR3 coding sequence is TGTGCCAGCAGCCAACGGCAGCGCGGAAATGAGCAGTTCTTC. Its protein is CASSQRQRGNEQFF.

The chain carries TRBV4-1 and TRBJ1-2; no definite D call. V was cut by 1 base and J by 5 bases, with 8 bases left in between. Germline CDR1 is MGHRA and CDR2 is YSYEKL. The CDR3 spans 13 residues. CDR3 nucleotides: TGCGCCAGCAGCCAAGGGGCCAGTTATGGCTACACCTTC. Its translation: CASSQGASYGYTF.

This chain joins TRBV7-5 and TRBJ1-1; the table gives TRBD1 as D, unverified against the DNA. TRBV7-5 is deemed a pseudogene. This CDR3 is built from 13 residues. CDR3 nucleotide sequence: TGTGCCAGAAGCTTCCCACAGGGAGTCGGAGCTTTCTTT. Its translation: CARSFPQGVGAFF.